These 31 T cell receptor beta chains were all obtained from the same sample, sequenced in a study of cytomegalovirus exposure and HLA in healthy donors. PCR was performed using 60 Vbeta and 13 Jbeta primers. TCRdb keeps only in-frame clones here, not all; method: immunoSEQ multiplex PCR. The table records about 93,000 clones, about four fifths of them present only once. Source material: PBMCs. Every receptor here comes from a man in his fifties in good health and CMV-seronegative.

This chain links TRBV5-1 with TRBJ2-2; D may be TRBD2 (6 bases). The CDR3 length is 15 residues. V lost 0 bases and J lost 0, with 6 bases in between. Per germline, CDR1 SGHRS and CDR2 YFSETQ. CDR3 in DNA: TGCGCCAGCAGCTTGGGGACTACGAACACCGGGGAGCTGTTTTTT. It translates to CASSLGTTNTGELFF.

The chain combines TRBV9 with TRBJ1-2; possibly TRBD1 for D (5 bases). The CDR3 is made up of 13 amino acids. CDR1 is SGDLS and CDR2 is YYNGEE in the germline V gene. Trimming shortened V by 0 bases and J by 5 bases, and 8 bases separated the two germline ends. This CDR3 is CASSVGQTYGYTF. CDR3 sequence (DNA): TGTGCCAGCAGCGTAGGACAGACTTATGGCTACACCTTC.

This clone occurred a few times. The chain has TRBV28 and TRBJ2-1; TRBD1 is a possible D gene (6 bases). V was cut by 2 bases and J by 5 bases, with 7 bases left in between. In germline, CDR1 is MDHEN, CDR2 SYDVKM. The CDR3 contains 13 residues. The CDR3 is CASSLRTDNEQFF. For the CDR3, the DNA is TGTGCCAGCAGTTTAAGGACAGACAATGAGCAGTTCTTC.

The gene calls are TRBV19 and TRBJ1-5, with 8 bases that match TRBD1. Germline values: CDR1 LNHDA, CDR2 SQIVND (reference sequence). This CDR3 comprises 16 residues. The V and J ends lost 3 bases and 5 bases, in that order; junction bases with no gene match: 9. The CDR3 DNA follows: TGTGCCAGTAGTATCAGACAGGGGTTCGGGGATCAGCCCCAGCATTTT. Translated, it gives CASSIRQGFGDQPQHF.

This clone was seen only once. The chain carries TRBV7-2 and TRBJ2-5; TRBD2 matches at 10 bases. This CDR3 contains 15 residues. The trim removed 2 bases at V and 4 bases at J, leaving 4 bases unmatched. Germline V CDR1 and CDR2: SGHTA, FQGNSA. In nucleotides, the CDR3 is TGTGCCAGCAGCTTACTAGCGGGAGTCCCAGAGACCCAGTACTTC. Protein product: CASSLLAGVPETQYF. The variable domain in full, completed from reference TRBV7-2 and TRBJ2-5, reads GAGVSQSPSNKVTEKGKDVELRCDPISGHTALYWYRQSLGQGLEFLIYFQGNSAPDKSGLPSDRFSAERTGGSVSTLTIQRTQQEDSAVYLCASSLLAGVPETQYFGPGTRLLVL.

This clone was recorded only once. The chain combines TRBV28 with TRBJ2-3; possibly TRBD1 for D (6 bases). The CDR3 totals 15 residues. Germline V gene data show CDR1 as MDHEN and CDR2 as SYDVKM. Trimming stripped 6 bases from V and 2 bases from J, with 15 bases between. This chain's CDR3 is CASSPGGVSTDTQYF. In nucleotides, the CDR3 is TGTGCCAGCAGCCCTGGGGGCGTTTCCACAGATACGCAGTATTTT.

CDR3 nucleotide sequence: TGTGCCAGCAGTTCGCACGGACTAGCGGGAGAACCCCCCTACAATGAGCAGTTCTTC. Protein sequence: CASSSHGLAGEPPYNEQFF. The gene calls are TRBV28 and TRBJ2-1; TRBD2 matches 13 bases. The ends lost 4 bases at V and 2 bases at J; junction bases unmatched: 11. This CDR3 region has 19 residues. The germline CDR1 and CDR2 sequences are MDHEN and SYDVKM.

The chain links TRBV9 to TRBJ1-3, with TRBD1 matching 7 bases. CDR1 is SGDLS and CDR2 is YYNGEE in the germline V gene. The V and J ends lost 3 bases and 4 bases, in that order; junction bases with no gene match: 10. CDR3 length equals 16 residues. The CDR3 protein is CASSDPTGDSGNTIYF. CDR3 nucleotides: TGTGCCAGCAGCGACCCGACCGGGGACAGCGGAAACACCATATATTTT.

The chain couples TRBV21-1 to TRBJ2-1; the table's D call TRBD2 went unverified against the DNA. TRBV21-1 is assigned pseudogene status. The CDR3 contains 15 residues. Here the CDR3 DNA reads TGTGCCAGCAGGGGCGGGAGTGGGTCTGACGGTGAGCAGTTCTTC. Translated, it gives CASRGGSGSDGEQFF.

The chain joins TRBV28 to TRBJ2-7, with no clear D. This CDR3 is built from 15 residues. The V and J ends lost 5 bases and 4 bases respectively, with 18 bases between them. Germline-derived CDR1 and CDR2 are MDHEN and SYDVKM. For the CDR3, the DNA is TGTGCCAGCAGTACCCCCGCTTACCGAGGTTACGAGCAGTACTTC. Its protein is CASSTPAYRGYEQYF.

The chain combines TRBV6-5 with TRBJ1-2, with a possible D match to TRBD1 (6 bases). This CDR3 region has 13 residues. V shed 7 bases and J shed 0 bases, with 9 bases lying between them. The germline V gene encodes CDR1 MNHEY and CDR2 SVGAGI. The CDR3 here is CASTRQANYGYTF. CDR3 DNA sequence: TGTGCCAGCACCAGACAGGCTAACTATGGCTACACCTTC.

The chain employs TRBV19 and TRBJ2-2; TRBD2 is a possible D gene (6 bases). The CDR3 spans 19 residues. In germline, CDR1 is LNHDA, CDR2 SQIVND (reference sequence). Trimming took off 4 bases at V and 4 bases at J, with 25 bases between the two ends. For the CDR3, the DNA is TGTGCCAGTAGTAAACGAAGCATCATGGGGACCGGGAGCACCGGGGAGCTGTTTTTT. It translates to CASSKRSIMGTGSTGELFF.

This clone has only a few counts. This chain's CDR3 is CASSSLDGSAGEQFF. CDR3 nucleotides: TGTGCCAGCAGCTCACTAGACGGGTCTGCGGGTGAGCAGTTCTTC. The rearrangement uses TRBV4-2 and TRBJ2-1, with D perhaps matching TRBD2 (5 bases). This CDR3 comprises 15 residues. Germline values: CDR1 LGHNA, CDR2 YNFKEQ. V lost 5 bases to trimming and J lost 9 bases, with 20 bases between them.

This clone was counted between two and nine times. The chain carries TRBV4-3 and TRBJ2-7; D may be TRBD2 (6 bases). The V end lost 0 bases, the J end lost 0 bases, and 12 bases lay between the germline ends. Germline CDR1 is LGHNA and CDR2 is YSLEER. There are 16 residues in the CDR3. The CDR3 here is CASSQEGDLSSYEQYF. The CDR3 DNA reads TGCGCCAGCAGCCAAGAAGGGGACTTGAGCTCCTACGAGCAGTACTTC.

The chain carries TRBV19 and TRBJ1-5; maybe TRBD1 (5 bases). The V end lost 6 bases, the J end lost 6 bases, and 18 bases lay between the germline ends. This CDR3 is built from 15 residues. CDR1 is LNHDA and CDR2 is SQIVND in the germline V gene (reference sequence). The CDR3 here is CASSPGRGPGQPQHF. In nucleotides, the CDR3 is TGTGCCAGTAGCCCGGGGAGGGGCCCCGGTCAGCCCCAGCATTTT. Variable domain in full (rest from reference TRBV19 and TRBJ1-5): DGGITQSPKYLFRKEGQNVTLSCEQNLNHDAMYWYRQDPGQGLRLIYYSQIVNDFQKGDIAEGYSVSREKKESFPLTVTSAQKNPTAFYLCASSPGRGPGQPQHFGDGTRLSIL.

V usage is TRBV10-3 and J usage is TRBJ2-2, with D possibly matching TRBD1 (5 bases). The V and J ends lost 6 bases and 2 bases respectively, with 10 bases between them. Germline V CDR1 and CDR2: ENHRY, SYGVKD. The CDR3 has 14 amino acids. CDR3 protein: CAIRGQTNTGELFF. The CDR3 DNA is TGTGCCATCAGAGGACAAACCAACACCGGGGAGCTGTTTTTT.

To note about this clone: The same CDR3 arises from other DNA sequences in this sample as well. The J gene is TRBJ2-7, the V gene TRBV10-1; D might be TRBD2 (6 bases). V lost 2 bases, J lost 3 bases, and 8 bases lay in between. CDR3 length equals 13 residues. Germline lookup yields CDR1 WNHNN and CDR2 SYGVQD (reference sequence). The CDR3 spells CASSEGGSYEQYF. In nucleotides, the CDR3 is TGCGCCAGCAGTGAGGGAGGGAGCTACGAGCAGTACTTC.

The chain is built from TRBV5-1 and TRBJ2-3; TRBD2 agrees at 13 bases. The CDR3 extends over 16 amino acids. The germline CDR1 and CDR2 sequences are SGHRS and YFSETQ. V dropped 4 bases and J dropped 4; count of bases not matched to a gene: 6. The CDR3 sequence: CASSAGTSGTADTQYF. Here the CDR3 DNA reads TGCGCCAGCAGCGCCGGGACTAGCGGGACGGCAGATACGCAGTATTTT.

CDR3 in amino acids: CASSKGLYEQYF. In DNA, the CDR3 is TGTGCCAGTAGTAAGGGGCTCTACGAGCAGTACTTC. This chain links TRBV19 with TRBJ2-7; a possible D gene is TRBD1 (5 bases). Germline loops: CDR1 LNHDA, CDR2 SQIVND (reference sequence). V was clipped by 4 bases and J by 3 bases, with 7 bases between them. The CDR3 has 12 amino acids.

This clone was counted between two and nine times. This chain uses TRBV6-1 with TRBJ1-1, with no clear D. The CDR3 loop spans 13 amino acids. The ends were cut back, 6 bases at V and 5 bases at J, with 13 bases in the middle. Germline CDR1 and CDR2: MNHNS and SASEGT. The CDR3 reads CASSLGSVTEAFF. The CDR3, as DNA: TGTGCCAGCAGCCTCGGGAGTGTAACTGAAGCTTTCTTT.

The rearrangement joins TRBV10-3 to TRBJ1-1; D may be TRBD1 (5 bases). The CDR3 has 12 residues. Trimming stripped 5 bases from V and 5 bases from J, with 9 bases between. CDR1 and CDR2 from the germline V gene are ENHRY and SYGVKD. CDR3 sequence reads: CAISKTETEAFF. The CDR3 bases are TGTGCCATCAGTAAGACAGAGACTGAAGCTTTCTTT.

The chain combines TRBV6-5 with TRBJ2-5; D perhaps matches TRBD2 (6 bases). The germline V and J ends were trimmed by 2 bases and 5 bases, with 15 bases remaining between them. The CDR3 contains 15 residues. Per germline, CDR1 MNHEY and CDR2 SVGAGI. CDR3 DNA sequence: TGTGCCAGCAGTTACGAGGGCAGGGACTGGGAGACCCAGTACTTC. This sequence encodes CASSYEGRDWETQYF.

This sequence joins TRBV28 and TRBJ2-7; 10 bases match TRBD2. Germline V lookup: CDR1 MDHEN, CDR2 SYDVKM. Losses at the gene ends were 7 bases for V and 4 bases for J; bases not matched to a gene: 10. The CDR3 has 15 amino acids. CDR3 nucleotides: TGTGCCAGCACTACTATAGCGGGAGGACGTTACGAGCAGTACTTC. Residues: CASTTIAGGRYEQYF. Variable domain in full (rest from reference TRBV28 and TRBJ2-7): DVKVTQSSRYLVKRTGEKVFLECVQDMDHENMFWYRQDPGLGLRLIYFSYDVKMKEKGDIPEGYSVSREKKERFSLILESASTNQTSMYLCASTTIAGGRYEQYFGPGTRLTVT.

This clone was picked up a small number of times. The chain is built from TRBV9 and TRBJ1-3; TRBD1 is a possible D gene (5 bases). Germline lookup yields CDR1 SGDLS and CDR2 YYNGEE. V lost 0 bases, J lost 3 bases, and 10 bases lay in between. The CDR3 contains 15 residues. This CDR3 is CASSVAGMGGNTIYF. The CDR3 DNA reads as TGTGCCAGCAGCGTAGCAGGGATGGGTGGAAACACCATATATTTT. Based on the CDR3 plus reference TRBV9 and TRBJ1-3, the full variable domain is DSGVTQTPKHLITATGQRVTLRCSPRSGDLSVYWYQQSLDQGLQFLIQYYNGEERAKGNILERFSAQQFPDLHSELNLSSLELGDSALYFCASSVAGMGGNTIYFGEGSWLTVV.

The chain recombines TRBV9 with TRBJ2-6; D is possibly TRBD1 (6 bases). From germline, CDR1 is SGDLS and CDR2 YYNGEE. CDR3 length: 16 amino acids. V was clipped by 4 bases and J by 2 bases, with 13 bases between them. In DNA form, the CDR3 reads TGTGCCAGCAGCCCCACAGGGTCTACTGGGGCCAACGTCCTGACTTTC. Translated: CASSPTGSTGANVLTF.

The chain joins TRBV19 to TRBJ1-2; 8 nucleotides line up with TRBD1. This CDR3 spans 15 amino acids. The ends lost 4 bases at V and 3 bases at J; junction bases unmatched: 7. Germline V CDR1 and CDR2: LNHDA, SQIVND (reference sequence). The CDR3 is CASSTRTGNHYGYTF. The CDR3, as DNA: TGTGCCAGTAGTACCAGGACAGGGAATCACTATGGCTACACCTTC. Based on the CDR3 plus reference TRBV19 and TRBJ1-2, the full variable domain is DGGITQSPKYLFRKEGQNVTLSCEQNLNHDAMYWYRQDPGQGLRLIYYSQIVNDFQKGDIAEGYSVSREKKESFPLTVTSAQKNPTAFYLCASSTRTGNHYGYTFGSGTRLTVV.

This chain joins TRBV6-5 and TRBJ1-1, with TRBD1 matching over 9 bases. This CDR3 has 14 amino acids. The germline CDR1 and CDR2 sequences are MNHEY and SVGAGI. The V segment lost 4 bases and the J segment 7 bases; nucleotides outside the gene matches: 7. DNA for the CDR3: TGTGCCAGCAGTTCCTACAGGGGGCTGCGTGAAGCTTTCTTT. Amino acids: CASSSYRGLREAFF.

This rearrangement joins TRBV11-2 to TRBJ2-3; TRBD2 aligns across 7 bases. Looked up from germline, CDR1 is SGHAT and CDR2 is FQNNGV. The ends lost 7 bases at V and 4 bases at J; junction bases unmatched: 11. There are 15 residues in the CDR3. The CDR3 spells CASTLRAGVADTQYF. In DNA form, the CDR3 reads TGTGCCAGCACTCTCAGGGCGGGAGTGGCAGATACGCAGTATTTT.

V usage is TRBV29-1 and J usage is TRBJ1-1, with 12 bases matching TRBD1. J lost 6 bases, V lost 6 bases, and 11 bases had no gene match. CDR3 length: 15 residues. Germline V gene data show CDR1 as SQVTM and CDR2 as ANQGSEA. In DNA, the CDR3 is TGCAGCGTGCCGACGGGACAGGGGGCTTCGGCTGAAGCTTTCTTT. Translating it yields CSVPTGQGASAEAFF. The full variable domain, its missing parts supplied by reference TRBV29-1 and TRBJ1-1, is SAVISQKPSRDICQRGTSLTIQCQVDSQVTMMFWYRQQPGQSLTLIATANQGSEATYESGFVIDKFPISRPNLTFSTLTVSNMSPEDSSIYLCSVPTGQGASAEAFFGQGTRLTVV.

This clone was observed once. The sample carries other DNA sequences with the same CDR3. The DNA for the CDR3 is TGTGCCAGTAGTGAGACCAGCGGGAGAACAGATACGCAGTATTTT. Protein product: CASSETSGRTDTQYF. This chain connects TRBV19 to TRBJ2-3, with 8 bases fitting TRBD2. CDR1 LNHDA and CDR2 SQIVND come from the germline V gene (reference sequence). The ends lost 5 bases at V and 3 bases at J; junction bases unmatched: 7. The CDR3 runs 15 residues.

The chain carries TRBV18 and TRBJ1-5; the D gene is possibly TRBD1 (5 bases). The germline V and J ends were trimmed by 3 bases and 5 bases, with 20 bases remaining between them. The V gene's germline CDR1 is KGHSH and CDR2 LQKENI. The CDR3 sequence is 17 residues long. In DNA, the CDR3 is TGTGCCAGCTCACCTCTCCGGGACTCCGAAGGGGATCAGCCCCAGCATTTT. This gives the protein CASSPLRDSEGDQPQHF.